This record concerns one T cell receptor (beta chain) sequence. Its target antigen remains unknown. Base qualities are missing; no much larger clone stands one base away. The data were taken from a study of cytomegalovirus exposure and HLA in healthy donors (dated by TCRdb to the late 2010s). Notes on the research overall: An earlier analysis of several hundred of the donors reported about 300 Gb of sequence data and approximately 120 million unique TCR beta sequences obtained from around 170 million T cells. Typing coverage differed by locus: A, B, C, DRB1 and DQB1 were typed in about 629-630 donors, DQA1 in about 500, DPA1 in 600 to 610, and DPB1 in just under 480. The study profiled the T cell repertoires of hundreds of subjects by immunosequencing and related them to cytomegalovirus serostatus. Donor age, sex, ethnicity and CMV serostatus were compiled alongside the repertoire data. Of the approximately 400 genotyped donors, roughly 85% fell in the genetic ancestry cluster associated with self-reported Caucasian donors. The study aimed to test whether signatures of past pathogen exposure could be identified by cataloging public T cell receptors. All discovery cohort repertoires had been generated using a single sequencing platform. Roughly 5 DR-DQ haplotypes were handled as single units for association and clustering, since linkage in the cohort was strong. HLA typing covered class I and class II loci at four-digit resolution. To decide whether each TCR beta V gene segment behaved as functional or pseudogenic, an earlier analysis of some 600 of the donors relied on high-throughput TCR beta sequencing. Rather than drawing on any new phenotypic data, the later analysis identified candidate immune exposures from TCR beta sequences and the way those sequences occurred across donors. Among almost 400 genotyped donors of the cohort, an average of approximately 230,000 unique TCR beta nucleotide sequences were sequenced per donor, about a sixth of them non-productive. An early release covering 500 to 750 HLA-typed donors comprised 300 to 350 gigabases of sequencing data and around 85 million unique TCR sequences. The study combined high-throughput TCR immunosequencing, statistical association of individual TCRs with disease status, and machine learning to predict cytomegalovirus infection status. To study patterns of TCR occurrence, a later analysis re-analyzed previously published TCR beta repertoires from 700 or so donors and added high-resolution HLA genotyping. Genome-wide SNP genotypes for about 65% of the roughly 700 donors were used in a later genetic analysis, which treated that subset as a discovery cohort. In addition to the first cohort of roughly 700 subjects, a separate validation cohort of approximately 110 different subjects was used. Findings and caveats that apply to the study as a whole: HLA typing was unavailable for some donors at each locus, so association tests used only the typed subset. At a false discovery rate of 0.05, a later analysis linked about 17,000 TCR beta sequences to specific HLA alleles. A further reported finding was that TCR beta sequences accurately predicted the HLA-A and HLA-B alleles for most subjects in the first cohort. The classifier was reported to diagnose cytomegalovirus status with high specificity and sensitivity in both the original and validation cohorts. Fewer than 20 rarely observed V segments, including chromosome 9 orphons, were excluded from the earlier analysis of several hundred of the donors because counts were too low. Sequencing depth was assumed to be roughly uniform across donors in the presence/absence analyses, though that assumption may not hold. A later genetic analysis associated a missense DCLRE1C variant with V-gene and J-gene trimming of TCR beta chains, and an independent cohort replicated the association. A cluster of highly shared sequence variants was judged likely to be a technical artifact of the sequencing pipeline. According to a later analysis, parvovirus B19, influenza, CMV and Epstein-Barr virus appeared linked to several top co-occurrence clusters. It was suggested by the authors that the approach could potentially be generalized to other disease states and immunological phenotypes. In a later analysis, HLA-associated TCR beta chains were found to be more clonally expanded and to have lower generation probabilities than equally common non-associated chains. In vitro tests confirmed that a few of the cytomegalovirus-associated TCR beta chains recognize cytomegalovirus antigens. CMV serostatus was the only immune exposure information available for the cohort. Correlated functional status among segregating V segments might reflect linkage disequilibrium, but an unknown experimental factor could not be ruled out. When HLA alleles, especially DR and DQ, strongly co-occurred, attributing TCR associations to individual alleles was difficult. A total of fewer than 200 TCR beta chains were listed by the study as associated with cytomegalovirus. Some IMGT-functional V segments, including TRBV6-2 and TRBV6-3, could not be told apart with the 87-base-pair reads, so those segments were excluded. Most TCR sequences were seen in very few donors, while some public TCRs were found in many individuals. According to a later genetic analysis, donors in an Asian-associated ancestry cluster had fewer N-insertions in productive TCRs than the approximately 690-donor mean. In a later analysis, TCR association rates were found to vary across HLA loci, with the most associated TCRs seen for DRB1 alleles and the fewest for HLA-C alleles. According to a later analysis, most CMV-associated TCR beta chains appeared to be HLA-restricted, and the HLA associations seemed to be driven largely by CMV exposure. This cohort had only TCR beta chains sequenced, and the lack of alpha or paired-chain data limited which features could be detected. In an earlier analysis of 500 to 650 of the donors, most TCR beta V segments appeared in productive rearrangements about 87% or about 30% of the time, broadly matching IMGT annotations.

Spanning cysteine to phenylalanine, the CDR3 consists of 15 amino acids. Solely the CDR3 DNA is kept, with 45 bases framed from the first base. CDR1 SGHKS and CDR2 YYEKEE were looked up in the germline V gene (reference sequence). V loses 0 bases of germline sequence and J loses 1 base, and the interval between the two ends is 10 bases. Preparation of the library involved the immunoSEQ multiplex PCR assay. The multiplex PCR relied on a mix of 60 forward primers for TCR Vbeta segments and 13 reverse primers for TCR Jbeta segments. The CDR3 region of rearranged TCR beta genes was amplified from genomic DNA by a multiplex PCR assay. On the Illumina HiSeq System, the amplified TCR beta libraries were sequenced as 87-base-pair reads. In the original analysis: A later analysis counted tens of millions of unique TCR beta chains across the 600 to 850 repertoires, and 9 million to 14 million of these chains were shared by at least two donors. To remove PCR and sequencing errors, raw reads were error-corrected and collapsed into unique sequences using a nearest-neighbor algorithm that merged closely related sequences. CDR3 sequences were aligned to IMGT reference sequences to assign V, D and J gene segments. For a sequence to be retained, a match of at least six nucleotides to both a V gene segment and a J gene segment was required. Rearrangements were classified as productive when the CDR3 lacked stop codons and remained in frame with V and J, and all other rearrangements were classified as non-productive. CDR3 was defined by IMGT convention, running from the second conserved V-encoded cysteine to the conserved J-encoded phenylalanine. Sequences without an unambiguous match to a single V gene segment were excluded from the earlier analysis of over 500 of the donors. In an earlier analysis of around 600 of the donors, V segments were called functional above 56.7% productive rearrangements and were called segregating when the between-donor standard deviation exceeded 5%. To diagnose cytomegalovirus status from the catalog of TCR beta chain sequences, a statistical classification framework was built. In a later analysis, TCR nucleotide sequences were compared against IMGT/GENE-DB human TR gene sequences so that V and J genes could be assigned. Using the TCRdist pipeline, a later analysis assigned CDR3 sequences along with most-parsimonious VDJ recombination scenarios. In a later analysis, each TCR beta chain was defined by its CDR3 amino acid sequence together with its V-gene family, and reads without a unique V-gene family were excluded. In a later analysis, 550 to 650 highly shared, low-generation-probability nucleotide sequences were removed to address suspected cross-contamination and a sequencing artifact. In a later analysis, a clonal expansion index was calculated for each public chain from normalized within-repertoire ranks of inferred template counts. Generation probabilities in a later analysis came from a VDJ recombination model fitted to out-of-frame rearrangements, and those results were checked against IGoR. Hypergeometric tests were used in a later analysis to score TCR-TCR, TCR-HLA and TCR-CMV co-occurrence, with a repertoire-size bias correction applied to the TCR pairs. In a later analysis, false discovery rates were estimated by permuting HLA or CMV assignments 20 times. In a later analysis, co-occurring TCRs were grouped using DBSCAN, and TCRdist sequence similarity was added for clustering within HLA-allele-positive subsets. Co-occurrence clustering excluded repertoires with fewer than 30,000 or more than 120,000 public chains, plus five with anomalous nucleotide sharing. The table was pulled from immuneACCESS by TCRdb, which kept in-frame rearrangements only. Such tables lose some clones; where checked, under half of the loss comes from unresolved V genes, and the rest has no known cause. V and J calls plus clone size are reproduced from that table; the DNA served to infer D and trimming. The sample includes about 190,000 clones, with 60% to 80% observed a single time. The top ten clones comprise around 1.6% of the sample.

The cohort was made up of 666 healthy bone marrow donors. Cohort members were all nominally healthy when sampled, although unrecorded immune exposures were likely present. The donor tested CMV seronegative and was one of the 352 seronegative cohort members. Every donor gave a peripheral blood sample, and the peripheral blood mononuclear cells from that sample were used for TCR beta sequencing. The Qiagen DNeasy Blood Extraction Kit was used to extract genomic DNA from the blood cell samples. In this chain, TRBV5-5 is recombined with TRBJ2-5, with a weak D call of TRBD1 (5 bases match). The clonotype comes from a woman in her late teens or twenties in good health and CMV-seronegative. The sequencing input was PBMCs. The nucleotide sequence reads TGTGCCAGCAGCTTGGAGGCAGGGCCCCAAGAGACCCAGTACTTC. It is translated as CASSLEAGPQETQYF.